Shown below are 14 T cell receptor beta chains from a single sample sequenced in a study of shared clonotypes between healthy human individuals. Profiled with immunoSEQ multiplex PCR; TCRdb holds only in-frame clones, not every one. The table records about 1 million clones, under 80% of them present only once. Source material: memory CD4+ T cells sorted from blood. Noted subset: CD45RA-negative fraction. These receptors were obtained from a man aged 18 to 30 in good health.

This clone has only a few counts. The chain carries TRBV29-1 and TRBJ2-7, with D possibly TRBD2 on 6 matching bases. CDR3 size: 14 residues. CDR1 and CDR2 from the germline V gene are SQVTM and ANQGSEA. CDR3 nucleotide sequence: TGCAGTACTCGGAGGGCGGATCTTCCCTACGAGCAGTACTTC. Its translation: CSTRRADLPYEQYF.

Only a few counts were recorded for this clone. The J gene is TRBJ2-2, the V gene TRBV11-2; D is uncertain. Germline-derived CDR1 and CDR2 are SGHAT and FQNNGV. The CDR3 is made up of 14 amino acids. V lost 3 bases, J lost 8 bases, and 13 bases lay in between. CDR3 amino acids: CASSFPEISGELFF. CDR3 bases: TGTGCCAGCAGCTTCCCCGAGATTTCGGGGGAGCTGTTTTTT.

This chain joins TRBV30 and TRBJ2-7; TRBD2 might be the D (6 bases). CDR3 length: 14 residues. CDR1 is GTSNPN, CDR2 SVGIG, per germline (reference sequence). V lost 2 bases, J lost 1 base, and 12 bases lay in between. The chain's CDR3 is CAWSLMGGSYEQYF. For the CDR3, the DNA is TGTGCCTGGAGTCTTATGGGGGGATCCTACGAGCAGTACTTC.

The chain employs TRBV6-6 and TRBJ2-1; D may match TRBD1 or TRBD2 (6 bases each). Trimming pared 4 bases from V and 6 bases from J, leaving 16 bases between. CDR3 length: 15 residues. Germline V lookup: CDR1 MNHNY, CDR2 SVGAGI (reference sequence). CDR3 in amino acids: CASSSSGASGNEQFF. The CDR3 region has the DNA TGTGCCAGCAGTTCCTCGGGGGCTAGTGGCAATGAGCAGTTCTTC.

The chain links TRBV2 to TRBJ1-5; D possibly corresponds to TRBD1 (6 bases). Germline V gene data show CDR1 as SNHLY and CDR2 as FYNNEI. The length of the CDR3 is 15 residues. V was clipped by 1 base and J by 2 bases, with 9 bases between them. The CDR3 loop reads CASSEGAGGNQPQHF. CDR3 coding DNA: TGTGCCAGCAGTGAAGGGGCAGGGGGCAATCAGCCCCAGCATTTT.

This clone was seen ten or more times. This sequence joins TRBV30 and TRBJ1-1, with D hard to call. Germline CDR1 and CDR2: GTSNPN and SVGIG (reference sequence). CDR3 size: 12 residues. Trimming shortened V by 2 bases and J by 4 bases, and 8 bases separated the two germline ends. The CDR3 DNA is TGTGCCTGGAGTCAGGAATCCACTGAAGCTTTCTTT. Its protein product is CAWSQESTEAFF.

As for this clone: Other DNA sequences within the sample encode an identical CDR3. CDR3 region: CATEDTGAYEQYF. The DNA for the CDR3 is TGTGCCACAGAAGACACCGGGGCCTACGAGCAGTACTTC. V is TRBV10-3 and J is TRBJ2-7, with D possibly being TRBD2 (5 bases). V was cut by 10 bases and J by 2 bases, with 15 bases left in between. CDR1 and CDR2 (germline): ENHRY, SYGVKD. There are 13 residues in the CDR3.

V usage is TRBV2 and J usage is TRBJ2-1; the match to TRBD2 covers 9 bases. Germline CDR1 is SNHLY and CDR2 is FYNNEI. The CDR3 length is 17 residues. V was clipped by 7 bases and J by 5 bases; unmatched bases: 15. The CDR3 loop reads CASIWRSGGSKNNEQFF. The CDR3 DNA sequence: TGTGCCAGCATCTGGAGAAGCGGGGGGTCGAAAAACAATGAGCAGTTCTTC.

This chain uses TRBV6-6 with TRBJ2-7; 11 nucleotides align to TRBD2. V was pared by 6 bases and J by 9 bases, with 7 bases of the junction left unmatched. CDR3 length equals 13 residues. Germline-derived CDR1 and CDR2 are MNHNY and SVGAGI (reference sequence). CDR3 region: CASSASGGRLQYF. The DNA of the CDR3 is TGTGCCAGCAGCGCTAGCGGGGGGAGGTTGCAGTACTTC.

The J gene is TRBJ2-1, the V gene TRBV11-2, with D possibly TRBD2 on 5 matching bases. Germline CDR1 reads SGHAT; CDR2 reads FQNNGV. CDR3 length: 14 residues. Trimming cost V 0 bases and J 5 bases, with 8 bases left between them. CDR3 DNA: TGTGCCAGCAGCTTAGAGCGGGTTAACAATGAGCAGTTCTTC. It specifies CASSLERVNNEQFF.

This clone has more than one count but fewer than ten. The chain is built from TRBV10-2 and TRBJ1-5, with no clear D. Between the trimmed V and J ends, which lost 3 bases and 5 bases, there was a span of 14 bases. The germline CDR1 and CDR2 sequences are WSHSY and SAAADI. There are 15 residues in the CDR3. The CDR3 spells CASSDWRVEDQPQHF. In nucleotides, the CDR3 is TGCGCCAGCAGTGATTGGAGGGTTGAGGATCAGCCCCAGCATTTT.

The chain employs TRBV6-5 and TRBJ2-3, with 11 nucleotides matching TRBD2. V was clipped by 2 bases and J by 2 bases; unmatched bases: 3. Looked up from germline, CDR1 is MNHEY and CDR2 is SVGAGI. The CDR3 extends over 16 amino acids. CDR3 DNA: TGTGCCAGCAGTTACGGGACTAGCGGATACACAGATACGCAGTATTTT. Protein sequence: CASSYGTSGYTDTQYF.

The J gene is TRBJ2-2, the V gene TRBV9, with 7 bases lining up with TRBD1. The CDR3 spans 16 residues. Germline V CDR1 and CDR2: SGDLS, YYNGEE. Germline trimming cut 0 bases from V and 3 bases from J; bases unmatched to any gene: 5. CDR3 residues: CASSVVKGAHTGELFF. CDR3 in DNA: TGTGCCAGCAGCGTAGTAAAGGGGGCCCACACCGGGGAGCTGTTTTTT.

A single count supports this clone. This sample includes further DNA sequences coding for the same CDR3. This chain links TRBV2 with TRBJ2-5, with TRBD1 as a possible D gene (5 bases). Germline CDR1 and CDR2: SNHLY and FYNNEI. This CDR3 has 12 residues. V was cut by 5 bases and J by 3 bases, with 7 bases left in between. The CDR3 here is CASSLGEETQYF. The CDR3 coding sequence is TGTGCCAGCAGTCTAGGGGAAGAGACCCAGTACTTC.